The 14 T cell receptor beta chains listed next were all sequenced from one sample in a study of T-cell reconstitution after alpha-beta-depleted transplantation in children. As it was prepared, the TCRbeta library received unique molecular identifiers. TCRdb recomputed calls from the PCR reads with MiXCR, one row per CDR3 protein. The sample records about 420,000 distinct CDR3 sequences, 16% being singletons. The sequencing here drew on PBMCs, mostly from graft donor cells, taken 360 days after TCRalphabeta/CD19-depleted stem cell transplant. These receptors came from a boy in the first two years of life who had a stem cell transplant for Wiskott-Aldrich syndrome, so the T cells may come from the graft donor.

The CDR3 region has the DNA TGTGCCAGCAGCCAAGCCCTGCGTCGTGGGACAGGGCGGAGTGAAGCTTTCTTT. Translated: CASSQALRRGTGRSEAFF. V usage is TRBV4-2 and J usage is TRBJ1-1, with 9 positions matching TRBD1. The junction had 16 bases not matched to a gene; V was cut back by 1 base and J by 7 bases. CDR1 and CDR2 from the germline V gene are LGHNA and YNFKEQ. This CDR3 has 18 residues.

This clonotype was found a few times. The chain is built from TRBV7-7 and TRBJ2-5; D ambiguous. The CDR3 spans 14 residues. V was clipped by 2 bases and J by 5 bases, with 12 bases between them. Germline CDR1 reads SSHAT; CDR2 reads FNYEAQ (reference sequence). The CDR3 region is CASSLRDFGETQYF. CDR3 nucleotide sequence: TGTGCCAGCAGCTTAAGAGACTTCGGGGAGACCCAGTACTTC.

V and J are TRBV7-9 and TRBJ1-5, with no clear D. Trimming took 4 bases from V and 4 from J, leaving 11 bases between them. The CDR3 is 14 residues long. Germline V gives CDR1 SEHNR, CDR2 FQNEAQ (reference sequence). The CDR3 sequence is CASSSGWGNQPQHF. The CDR3 DNA sequence: TGTGCCAGCAGCTCCGGGTGGGGTAATCAGCCCCAGCATTTT.

This clonotype turned up a few times. CDR3 sequence (DNA): TGCGCCAGCAGCTTGGAGTGGGCAACGGACGAGCAGTACTTC. Translated: CASSLEWATDEQYF. The chain is built from TRBV5-1 and TRBJ2-7, with unresolved D. CDR3 length: 14 amino acids. With 0 bases removed from V and 5 bases from J, the gap between germline ends came to 12 bases. The V gene's germline CDR1 is SGHRS and CDR2 YFSETQ.

This chain uses TRBV5-5 with TRBJ2-4; 14 bases map to TRBD2. V gave up 3 bases and J gave up 7 bases; unmatched junction bases: 6. Germline V CDR1 and CDR2: SGHKS, YYEKEE (reference sequence). The CDR3 length is 16 residues. The CDR3 nucleotides read TGTGCCAGCAGCTCGGGACTAGCGGGAGAGGGGAACATTCAGTACTTC. Translation gives CASSSGLAGEGNIQYF. The full variable domain, completed using reference TRBV5-5 and TRBJ2-4, is DAGVTQSPTHLIKTRGQQVTLRCSPISGHKSVSWYQQVLGQGPQFIFQYYEKEERGRGNFPDRFSARQFPNYSSELNVNALLLGDSALYLCASSSGLAGEGNIQYFGAGTRLSVL.

This clonotype was counted many times. The V gene is TRBV10-2, the J gene TRBJ1-2, with D maybe TRBD1 (5 bases). The V gene lost 4 bases and the J gene lost 5 bases, with 5 bases spanning the gap. The CDR3 is made up of 11 amino acids. Per the germline V gene, CDR1 is WSHSY and CDR2 is SAAADI. CDR3 bases: TGCGCCAGCAGTGGGGGGTATGGCTACACCTTC. It codes for CASSGGYGYTF.

The J gene is TRBJ1-5, the V gene TRBV12-3 or TRBV12-4; TRBD1 matches at 8 bases. The V gene end was trimmed by 1 base and the J gene end by 1 base; junction bases not matched to a gene: 6. This CDR3 region has 17 residues. CDR3 loop: CASSLDTGTGSNQPQHF. The CDR3 nucleotides read TGTGCCAGCAGTTTAGACACCGGGACAGGAAGCAATCAGCCCCAGCATTTT.

The rearrangement joins TRBV24-1 to TRBJ2-1; 8 bases map to TRBD2. Unmatched junction bases numbered 11, after V lost 4 bases and J lost 7 bases. The CDR3 has 16 amino acids. Germline-derived CDR1 and CDR2 are KGHDR and SFDVKD. The CDR3 sequence: CATSDPGRGGRNEQFF. In nucleotides, the CDR3 is TGTGCCACCAGTGACCCCGGGAGGGGGGGGAGAAATGAGCAGTTCTTC.

The V and J genes are TRBV10-3 and TRBJ2-7; TRBD1 or TRBD2 may be the D gene (5 bases each). The CDR3 contains 14 residues. CDR1 and CDR2 (germline): ENHRY, SYGVKD. Trimming took 6 bases from V and 5 from J, leaving 17 bases between them. The CDR3 reads CAIRLPGPPDEQYF. The CDR3 coding sequence is TGTGCCATCAGGCTACCGGGGCCACCGGACGAGCAGTACTTC.

The V and J genes are TRBV10-3 and TRBJ2-3; the D is unclear. The CDR3 consists of 13 residues. CDR1 ENHRY and CDR2 SYGVKD come from the germline V gene. Trimming stripped 4 bases from V and 2 bases from J, with 7 bases between. CDR3 nucleotides: TGTGCCATCAGTGTTTTGCACACAGATACGCAGTATTTT. It yields the protein CAISVLHTDTQYF.

This clonotype turned up a few times. The chain carries TRBV5-1 and TRBJ2-7; no clear D gene. V lost 0 bases and J 0 bases, leaving 13 bases between the germline ends. From germline, CDR1 is SGHRS and CDR2 YFSETQ. The CDR3 has 16 residues. CDR3 sequence reads: CASSLETAVASYEQYF. The CDR3 DNA reads as TGCGCCAGCAGCTTGGAAACGGCGGTGGCCTCCTACGAGCAGTACTTC.

This clonotype was recorded at least ten times. The chain combines TRBV7-7 with TRBJ2-2; tentative D call: TRBD1 (7 bases). Trimming removed 0 bases at V and 6 bases at J, with 14 bases between. This CDR3 is built from 16 residues. Germline assignment: CDR1 SSHAT and CDR2 FNYEAQ (reference sequence). CDR3: CASSLAGQGGAGELFF. In DNA, the CDR3 is TGTGCCAGCAGCTTAGCCGGTCAGGGGGGAGCCGGGGAGCTGTTTTTT.

This clonotype turned up a few times. The chain couples TRBV5-1 to TRBJ2-1; 7 bases map to TRBD2. V lost 2 bases and J lost 6; bases outside the gene matches: 11. The V gene's germline CDR1 is SGHRS and CDR2 YFSETQ. The CDR3 spans 16 residues. CDR3 region: CASSLRTRAIFNEQFF. CDR3 nucleotide sequence: TGCGCCAGCAGCTTACGGACTAGGGCGATTTTCAATGAGCAGTTCTTC.

The chain is built from TRBV7-2 and TRBJ2-5; unclear D gene. Trimming shortened V by 2 bases and J by 1 base, and 8 bases separated the two germline ends. CDR1 and CDR2 from the germline V gene are SGHTA and FQGNSA. The CDR3 is made up of 14 amino acids. The CDR3 sequence: CASSLLGPQETQYF. The CDR3 nucleotides read TGTGCCAGCAGCTTACTCGGGCCCCAAGAGACCCAGTACTTC.